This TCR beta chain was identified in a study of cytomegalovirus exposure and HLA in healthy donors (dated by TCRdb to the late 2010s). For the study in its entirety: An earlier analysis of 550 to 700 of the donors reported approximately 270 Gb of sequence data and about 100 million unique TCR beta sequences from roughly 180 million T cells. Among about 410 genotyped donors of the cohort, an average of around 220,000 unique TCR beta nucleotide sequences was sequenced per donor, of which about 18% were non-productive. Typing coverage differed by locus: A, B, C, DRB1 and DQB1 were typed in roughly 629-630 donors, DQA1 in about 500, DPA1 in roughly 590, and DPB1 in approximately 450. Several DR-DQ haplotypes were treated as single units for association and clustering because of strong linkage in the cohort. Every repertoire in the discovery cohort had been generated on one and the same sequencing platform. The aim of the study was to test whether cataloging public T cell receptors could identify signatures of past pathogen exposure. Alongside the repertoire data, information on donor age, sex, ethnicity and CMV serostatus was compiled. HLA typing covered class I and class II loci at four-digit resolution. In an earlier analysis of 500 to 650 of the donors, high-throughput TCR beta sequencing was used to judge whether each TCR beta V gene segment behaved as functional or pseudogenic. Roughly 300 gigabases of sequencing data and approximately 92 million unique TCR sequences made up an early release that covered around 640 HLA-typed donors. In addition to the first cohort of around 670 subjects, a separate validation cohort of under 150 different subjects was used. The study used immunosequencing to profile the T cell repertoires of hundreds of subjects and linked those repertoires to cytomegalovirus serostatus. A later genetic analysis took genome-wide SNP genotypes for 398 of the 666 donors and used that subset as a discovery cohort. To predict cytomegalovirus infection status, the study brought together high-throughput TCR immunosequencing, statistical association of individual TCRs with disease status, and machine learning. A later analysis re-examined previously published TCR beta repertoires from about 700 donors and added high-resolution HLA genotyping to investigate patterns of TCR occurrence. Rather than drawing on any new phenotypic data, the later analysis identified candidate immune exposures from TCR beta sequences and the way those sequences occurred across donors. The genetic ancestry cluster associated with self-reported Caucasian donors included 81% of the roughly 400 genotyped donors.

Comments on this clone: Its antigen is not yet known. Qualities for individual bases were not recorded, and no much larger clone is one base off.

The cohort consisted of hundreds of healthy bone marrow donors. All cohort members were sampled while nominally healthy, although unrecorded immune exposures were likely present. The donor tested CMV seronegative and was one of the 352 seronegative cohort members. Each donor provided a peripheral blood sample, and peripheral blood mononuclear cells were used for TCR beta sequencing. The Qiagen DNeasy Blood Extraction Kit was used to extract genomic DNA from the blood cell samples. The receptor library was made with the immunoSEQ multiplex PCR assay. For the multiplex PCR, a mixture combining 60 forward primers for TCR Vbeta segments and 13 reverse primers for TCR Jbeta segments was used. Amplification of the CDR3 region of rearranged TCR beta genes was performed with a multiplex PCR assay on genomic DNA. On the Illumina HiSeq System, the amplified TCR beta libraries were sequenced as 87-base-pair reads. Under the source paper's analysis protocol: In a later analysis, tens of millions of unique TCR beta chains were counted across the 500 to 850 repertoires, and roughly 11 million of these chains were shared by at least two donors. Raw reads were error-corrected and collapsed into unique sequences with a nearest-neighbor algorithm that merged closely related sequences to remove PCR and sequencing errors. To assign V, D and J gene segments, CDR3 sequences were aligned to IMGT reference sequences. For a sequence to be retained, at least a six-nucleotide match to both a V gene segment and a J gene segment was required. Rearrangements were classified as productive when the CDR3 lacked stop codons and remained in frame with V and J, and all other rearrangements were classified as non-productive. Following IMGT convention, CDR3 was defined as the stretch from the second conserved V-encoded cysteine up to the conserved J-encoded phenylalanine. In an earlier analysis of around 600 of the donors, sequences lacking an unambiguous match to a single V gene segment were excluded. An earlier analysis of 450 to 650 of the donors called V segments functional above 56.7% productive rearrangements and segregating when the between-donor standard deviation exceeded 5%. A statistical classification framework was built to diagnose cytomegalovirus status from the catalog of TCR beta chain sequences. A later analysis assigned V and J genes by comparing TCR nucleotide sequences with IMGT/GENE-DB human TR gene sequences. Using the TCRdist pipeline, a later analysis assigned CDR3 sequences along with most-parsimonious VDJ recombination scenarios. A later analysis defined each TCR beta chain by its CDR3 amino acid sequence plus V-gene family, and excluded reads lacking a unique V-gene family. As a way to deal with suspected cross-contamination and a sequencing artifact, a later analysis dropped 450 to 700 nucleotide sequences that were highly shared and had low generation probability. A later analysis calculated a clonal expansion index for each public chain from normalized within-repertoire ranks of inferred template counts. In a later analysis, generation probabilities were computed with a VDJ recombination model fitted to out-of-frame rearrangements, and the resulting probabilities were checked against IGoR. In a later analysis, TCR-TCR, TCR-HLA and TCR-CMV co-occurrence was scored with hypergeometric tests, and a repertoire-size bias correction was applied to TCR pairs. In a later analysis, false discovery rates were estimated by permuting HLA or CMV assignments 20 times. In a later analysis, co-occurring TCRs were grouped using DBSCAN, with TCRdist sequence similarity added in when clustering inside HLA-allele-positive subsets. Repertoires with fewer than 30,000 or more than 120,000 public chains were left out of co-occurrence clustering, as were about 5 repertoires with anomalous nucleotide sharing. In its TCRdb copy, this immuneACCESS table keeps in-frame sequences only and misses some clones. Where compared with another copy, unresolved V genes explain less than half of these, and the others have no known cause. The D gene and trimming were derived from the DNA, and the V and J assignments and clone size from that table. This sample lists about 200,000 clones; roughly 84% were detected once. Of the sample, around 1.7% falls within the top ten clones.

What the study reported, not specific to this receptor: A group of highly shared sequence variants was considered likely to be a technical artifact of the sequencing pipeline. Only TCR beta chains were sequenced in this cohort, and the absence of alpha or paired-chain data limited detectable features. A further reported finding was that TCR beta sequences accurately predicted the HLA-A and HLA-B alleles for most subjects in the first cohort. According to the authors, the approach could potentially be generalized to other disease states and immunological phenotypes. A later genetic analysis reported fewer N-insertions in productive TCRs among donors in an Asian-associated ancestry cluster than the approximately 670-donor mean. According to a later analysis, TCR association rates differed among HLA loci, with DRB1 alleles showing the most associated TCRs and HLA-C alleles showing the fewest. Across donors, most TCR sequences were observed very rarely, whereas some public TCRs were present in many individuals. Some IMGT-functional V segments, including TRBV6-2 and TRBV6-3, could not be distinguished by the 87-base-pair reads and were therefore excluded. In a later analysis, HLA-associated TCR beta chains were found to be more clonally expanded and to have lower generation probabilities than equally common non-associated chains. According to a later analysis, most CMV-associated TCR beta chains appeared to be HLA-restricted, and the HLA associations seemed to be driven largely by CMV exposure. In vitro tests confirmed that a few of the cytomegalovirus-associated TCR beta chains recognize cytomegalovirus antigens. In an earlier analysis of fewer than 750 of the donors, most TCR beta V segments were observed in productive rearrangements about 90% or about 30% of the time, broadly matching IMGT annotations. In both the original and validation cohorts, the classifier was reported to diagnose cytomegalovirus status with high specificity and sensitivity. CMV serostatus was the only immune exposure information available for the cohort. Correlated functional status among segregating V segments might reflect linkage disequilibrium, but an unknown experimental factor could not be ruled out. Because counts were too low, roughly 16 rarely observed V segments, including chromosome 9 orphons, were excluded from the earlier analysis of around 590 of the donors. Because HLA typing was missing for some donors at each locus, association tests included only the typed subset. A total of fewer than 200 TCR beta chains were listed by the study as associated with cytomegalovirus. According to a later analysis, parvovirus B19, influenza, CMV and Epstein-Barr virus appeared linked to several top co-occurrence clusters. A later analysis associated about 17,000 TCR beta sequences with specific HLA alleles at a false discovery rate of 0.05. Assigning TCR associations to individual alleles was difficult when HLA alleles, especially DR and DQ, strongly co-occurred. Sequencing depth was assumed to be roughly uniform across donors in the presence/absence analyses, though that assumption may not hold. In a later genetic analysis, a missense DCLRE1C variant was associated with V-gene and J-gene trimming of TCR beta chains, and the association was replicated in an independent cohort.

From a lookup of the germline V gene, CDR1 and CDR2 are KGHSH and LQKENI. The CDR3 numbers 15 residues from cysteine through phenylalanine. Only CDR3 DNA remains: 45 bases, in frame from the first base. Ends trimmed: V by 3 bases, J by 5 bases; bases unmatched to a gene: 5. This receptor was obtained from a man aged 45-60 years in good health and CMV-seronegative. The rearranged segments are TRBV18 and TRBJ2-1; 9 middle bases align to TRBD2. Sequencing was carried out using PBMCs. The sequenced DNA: TGTGCCAGCTCACCGGGGCGGACTAGCGACAATGAGCAGTTCTTC. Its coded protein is CASSPGRTSDNEQFF. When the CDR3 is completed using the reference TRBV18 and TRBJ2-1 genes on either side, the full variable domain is NAGVMQNPRHLVRRRGQEARLRCSPMKGHSHVYWYRQLPEEGLKFMVYLQKENIIDESGMPKERFSAEFPKEGPSILRIQQVVRGDSAAYFCASSPGRTSDNEQFFGPGTRLTVL.